This passage covers 15 T cell receptor beta chains from one sample sequenced in a study of OX40 agonist ivuxolimab in advanced cancers. Sequenced by immunoSEQ multiplex PCR; TCRdb stores in-frame clones only, minus some. The table shows 90,000 or so clones, with approximately 89% occurring only once. Here the sequenced sample was CD4+ or CD8+ T cells sorted from blood, taken in a trial of the OX40 agonist ivuxolimab. These receptors originate from an adult with an advanced solid tumor such as melanoma, head and neck, liver or kidney cancer.

The chain is built from TRBV15 and TRBJ1-5, with D uncertain. The CDR3 covers 17 residues. V lost 0 bases, J lost 1 base, and 13 bases lay in between. Germline assignment: CDR1 LNHNV and CDR2 YYDKDF (reference sequence). CDR3 bases: TGTGCCACCAGCAGAGAGGGCCCCCACACCAGCAATCAGCCCCAGCATTTT. Translated: CATSREGPHTSNQPQHF.

This chain connects TRBV10-1 to TRBJ2-3; D unclear. Trimming pared 5 bases from V and 9 bases from J, leaving 12 bases between. The CDR3 runs 12 residues. The V gene's germline CDR1 is WNHNN and CDR2 SYGVQD (reference sequence). The CDR3 loop is CASSFLKGTQYF. CDR3 in DNA: TGCGCCAGCAGTTTTTTAAAAGGAACGCAGTATTTT.

V and J are TRBV29-1 and TRBJ1-2; 10 bases agree with TRBD1. The germline V gene has CDR1 SQVTM and CDR2 ANQGSEA. The CDR3 runs to 13 residues. Germline trimming cut 6 bases from V and 4 bases from J; bases unmatched to any gene: 5. CDR3 bases: TGCAGCGTAATGGACAGGGGGGGCTATGGCTACACCTTC. Translating it yields CSVMDRGGYGYTF.

The chain has TRBV7-2 and TRBJ2-1; D is possibly TRBD2 (5 bases). Germline values: CDR1 SGHTA, CDR2 FQGNSA. The CDR3 consists of 14 residues. The germline V and J ends were trimmed by 2 bases and 7 bases, with 12 bases remaining between them. The CDR3 sequence: CASSLRAGRNEQFF. CDR3 bases: TGTGCCAGCAGCTTAAGGGCGGGTCGGAATGAGCAGTTCTTC.

This clone occurred a few times. This chain links TRBV30 with TRBJ1-5; D perhaps matches TRBD1 (5 bases). V lost 5 bases, J lost 1 base, and 12 bases lay in between. The CDR3 totals 14 residues. Looked up from germline, CDR1 is GTSNPN and CDR2 is SVGIG (reference sequence). The CDR3 protein is CAWQAGASNQPQHF. The DNA for the CDR3 is TGTGCCTGGCAAGCCGGGGCCAGCAATCAGCCCCAGCATTTT.

The V and J genes are TRBV7-2 and TRBJ2-7; D ambiguous. Germline V gene sequence: CDR1 SGHTA, CDR2 FQGNSA. CDR3 length: 15 amino acids. The ends were cut back, 1 base at V and 0 bases at J, with 10 bases in the middle. In DNA, the CDR3 is TGTGCCAGCAGCTTAGTGTCGGGTAACTCCTACGAGCAGTACTTC. Translation gives CASSLVSGNSYEQYF.

The chain recombines TRBV5-1 with TRBJ1-6; D ambiguous. From germline, CDR1 is SGHRS and CDR2 YFSETQ. V lost 1 base and J lost 10, with 12 bases in between. The CDR3 length is 14 residues. The CDR3 sequence is CASSLSQEASPLHF. In DNA, the CDR3 is TGCGCCAGCAGCTTGAGTCAGGAGGCGTCACCCCTCCACTTT.

The chain uses TRBV19 and TRBJ1-2; possibly TRBD1 for D (6 bases). CDR1 is LNHDA, CDR2 SQIVND, per germline (reference sequence). This CDR3 spans 14 amino acids. Trimming stripped 7 bases from V and 8 bases from J, with 20 bases between. CDR3 amino acids: CASTMRTVVGGYTF. The CDR3 bases are TGTGCCAGTACCATGAGGACAGTTGTAGGAGGCTACACCTTC.

This sequence joins TRBV30 and TRBJ1-5; a weak D match, TRBD1 (5 bases). The CDR3 covers 13 residues. Germline CDR1 reads GTSNPN; CDR2 reads SVGIG (reference sequence). The V end lost 3 bases, the J end lost 2 bases, and 8 bases lay between the germline ends. The CDR3 loop reads CAWRGTGNQPQHF. CDR3 coding DNA: TGTGCCTGGAGGGGGACTGGCAATCAGCCCCAGCATTTT.

V is TRBV7-2 and J is TRBJ2-2; TRBD2 matches 12 bases. The CDR3 has 16 amino acids. Looked up from germline, CDR1 is SGHTA and CDR2 is FQGNSA. Trimming took 2 bases from V and 5 from J; bases not matched to a gene: 3. CDR3 loop: CASSLLAGGATGELFF. DNA for the CDR3: TGTGCCAGCAGCTTACTAGCGGGAGGGGCTACCGGGGAGCTGTTTTTT.

This clone was counted a single time. J is TRBJ2-3 and V is TRBV18; D uncertain. Per germline, CDR1 KGHSH and CDR2 LQKENI. CDR3 length: 14 amino acids. Deletions cut 4 bases from V and 1 base from J, with 9 bases between. Here the CDR3 DNA reads TGTGCCAGCTCACTAACCCCAGGCACAGATACGCAGTATTTT. This sequence encodes CASSLTPGTDTQYF.

The CDR3 DNA reads TGTGCCAGCAGCTTGGGCAGGAGAGCTAACTATGGCTACACCTTC. This codes for CASSLGRRANYGYTF. The V and J genes are TRBV5-6 and TRBJ1-2; D gene unclear. The CDR3 contains 15 residues. The germline V gene encodes CDR1 SGHDT and CDR2 YYEEEE. Trimming removed 0 bases at V and 0 bases at J, with 9 bases between.

The rearrangement joins TRBV7-3 to TRBJ1-1, with 7 bases identical to TRBD1. The length of the CDR3 is 15 residues. The junction had 10 bases not matched to a gene; V was cut back by 4 bases and J by 5 bases. Germline CDR1 reads SGHTA; CDR2 reads FQGTGA. The CDR3 here is CASSSGRGDYTEAFF. The CDR3 region has the DNA TGTGCCAGCAGCTCTGGCAGGGGGGATTATACTGAAGCTTTCTTT.

The V call is TRBV18, the J call TRBJ1-3; unclear D gene. The V gene lost 6 bases and the J gene lost 2 bases, with 14 bases spanning the gap. This CDR3 region has 15 residues. Germline V gives CDR1 KGHSH, CDR2 LQKENI. CDR3 sequence (DNA): TGTGCCAGCTCCCCTCTGAAGGCGGCTGGAAACACCATATATTTT. Amino acids: CASSPLKAAGNTIYF.

This rearrangement joins TRBV5-6 to TRBJ2-3, with 13 bases aligning to TRBD2. The germline gives CDR1 SGHDT, CDR2 YYEEEE. CDR3 size: 16 residues. Trimming took 3 bases from V and 3 from J; bases not matched to a gene: 4. DNA of the CDR3: TGTGCCAGCAGCTCGGGACTAGCGGGATTAACAGATACGCAGTATTTT. Protein sequence: CASSSGLAGLTDTQYF.